Each of the 25 T cell receptor beta chains below was sequenced from the same sample in a study of blood T cell repertoires in COVID-19. Assay: immunoSEQ multiplex PCR; the TCRdb copy retains only in-frame clones and omits some. The table lists about 27,000 clones, 65% to 90% of them singletons. Sequencing was carried out using peripheral blood. The receptors come from a woman older than 75 with acute or convalescent COVID-19.

The rearrangement joins TRBV7-2 to TRBJ1-2; 8 bases match TRBD1. This CDR3 region has 13 residues. V dropped 5 bases and J dropped 8; count of bases not matched to a gene: 7. Germline CDR1 reads SGHTA; CDR2 reads FQGNSA. CDR3 DNA: TGTGCCAGCAGCCACGGACAGGGATTGGGCTACACCTTC. Translation: CASSHGQGLGYTF. Complete variable domain (other parts from reference TRBV7-2 and TRBJ1-2): GAGVSQSPSNKVTEKGKDVELRCDPISGHTALYWYRQSLGQGLEFLIYFQGNSAPDKSGLPSDRFSAERTGGSVSTLTIQRTQQEDSAVYLCASSHGQGLGYTFGSGTRLTVV.

The chain links TRBV19 to TRBJ2-1; TRBD2 matches at 13 bases. V was clipped by 4 bases and J by 1 base; unmatched bases: 7. The CDR3 loop spans 18 amino acids. From germline, CDR1 is LNHDA and CDR2 SQIVND (reference sequence). The CDR3 reads CASSKGTSGTSSYNEQFF. CDR3 coding DNA: TGTGCCAGTAGTAAGGGGACTAGCGGGACCTCATCCTACAATGAGCAGTTCTTC. The whole variable domain, filled in from reference TRBV19 and TRBJ2-1, reads DGGITQSPKYLFRKEGQNVTLSCEQNLNHDAMYWYRQDPGQGLRLIYYSQIVNDFQKGDIAEGYSVSREKKESFPLTVTSAQKNPTAFYLCASSKGTSGTSSYNEQFFGPGTRLTVL.

The table lists this clone with a few counts. The chain links TRBV19 to TRBJ1-5, with 9 positions matching TRBD1. The CDR3 runs to 15 residues. V was clipped by 2 bases and J by 6 bases; unmatched bases: 5. Germline V gene data show CDR1 as LNHDA and CDR2 as SQIVND (reference sequence). Written as DNA, the CDR3 is TGTGCCAGTAGTATAAAAGGACAGGGGCCTCAGCCCCAGCATTTT. It translates to CASSIKGQGPQPQHF.

The table lists this clone with a few counts. This rearrangement joins TRBV6-6 to TRBJ1-2; D not certain. The V and J ends lost 2 bases and 8 bases respectively, with 12 bases between them. Germline V lookup: CDR1 MNHNY, CDR2 SVGAGI (reference sequence). The CDR3 length is 13 residues. This CDR3 reads CASSYEAGIGYTF. DNA of the CDR3: TGTGCCAGCAGTTACGAGGCGGGAATAGGCTACACCTTC.

The J gene is TRBJ1-5, the V gene TRBV7-3; TRBD1 is a possible D gene (5 bases). Germline V gene sequence: CDR1 SGHTA, CDR2 FQGTGA. The V gene lost 3 bases and the J gene lost 5 bases, with 8 bases spanning the gap. This CDR3 is built from 13 residues. The CDR3 coding sequence is TGTGCCAGCAGCTTGAAGGGGTATCAGCCCCAGCATTTT. It codes for CASSLKGYQPQHF.

This rearrangement joins TRBV9 to TRBJ2-3; 10 bases map to TRBD2. Germline trimming cut 0 bases from V and 6 bases from J; bases unmatched to any gene: 1. Germline V gene lookup returns CDR1 SGDLS and CDR2 YYNGEE. This CDR3 comprises 14 residues. The CDR3 loop reads CASSVDSGRDTQYF. As DNA, the CDR3 is TGTGCCAGCAGCGTAGATAGCGGGAGGGATACGCAGTATTTT.

This chain links TRBV30 with TRBJ1-5; D is perhaps TRBD1 (5 bases). Trimming pared 1 base from V and 9 bases from J, leaving 10 bases between. CDR1 is GTSNPN, CDR2 SVGIG, per germline (reference sequence). CDR3 length: 12 amino acids. CDR3 bases: TGTGCCTGGAGTGGGATCGGGGGGCCCCAGCATTTT. Translation gives CAWSGIGGPQHF.

The chain combines TRBV6-5 with TRBJ1-2; D possibly corresponds to TRBD1 (5 bases). Germline V gives CDR1 MNHEY, CDR2 SVGAGI. The CDR3 sequence is 12 residues long. The V end lost 6 bases, the J end lost 5 bases, and 10 bases lay between the germline ends. CDR3 coding DNA: TGTGCCAGCAGGATGGGACTTTATGGCTACACCTTC. It yields the protein CASRMGLYGYTF.

J is TRBJ1-2 and V is TRBV24-1; D remains unclear. V lost 3 bases and J 8 bases, leaving 6 bases between the germline ends. The CDR3 has 11 residues. Germline loops: CDR1 KGHDR, CDR2 SFDVKD. The DNA of the CDR3 is TGTGCCACCAGTGATGGGCGCGGCTACACCTTC. It encodes CATSDGRGYTF.

The chain combines TRBV19 with TRBJ1-2; 9 bases map to TRBD1. The CDR3 has 13 amino acids. Trimming at V came to 5 bases and at J to 8 bases, leaving 6 bases not matched to a gene. Looked up from germline, CDR1 is LNHDA and CDR2 is SQIVND (reference sequence). The CDR3 coding sequence is TGTGCCAGTAGTGCTCGGGACAGGGAAGGCTACACCTTC. Amino acid sequence: CASSARDREGYTF.

The chain recombines TRBV19 with TRBJ1-4; 7 bases match TRBD1. The germline CDR1 and CDR2 sequences are LNHDA and SQIVND (reference sequence). V shed 1 base and J 3 bases; nucleotides not matched to a gene: 8. This CDR3 region has 17 residues. CDR3 nucleotides: TGTGCCAGTAGTATAGGTGTCCGGGACAGACCTAATGAAAAACTGTTTTTT. This encodes CASSIGVRDRPNEKLFF.

In DNA, the CDR3 is TGTGCCACCCGGGGGGGGATCACAGATACGCAGTATTTT. This translates into CATRGGITDTQYF. The chain is built from TRBV12-3 or TRBV12-4 and TRBJ2-3; TRBD2 matches at 8 bases. J lost 2 bases, V lost 10 bases, and 5 bases had no gene match. CDR3 length: 13 amino acids.

This clone has a handful of counts. This sequence joins TRBV2 and TRBJ1-2; D is ambiguous. V lost 2 bases and J 4 bases, leaving 11 bases between the germline ends. This CDR3 contains 14 residues. The V gene's germline CDR1 is SNHLY and CDR2 FYNNEI. The CDR3 region has the DNA TGTGCCAGCAGTGAAAATAAGATCGGCTATGGCTACACCTTC. It codes for CASSENKIGYGYTF. Full variable domain (remainder filled in from reference TRBV2 and TRBJ1-2): EPEVTQTPSHQVTQMGQEVILRCVPISNHLYFYWYRQILGQKVEFLVSFYNNEISEKSEIFDDQFSVERPDGSNFTLKIRSTKLEDSAMYFCASSENKIGYGYTFGSGTRLTVV.

The chain is built from TRBV5-5 and TRBJ2-7, with TRBD1 as a possible D gene (6 bases). Trimming shortened V by 2 bases and J by 2 bases, and 11 bases separated the two germline ends. Germline assignment: CDR1 SGHKS and CDR2 YYEKEE (reference sequence). This CDR3 has 14 amino acids. CDR3 DNA: TGTGCCAGCAGCTTAGGACAGCGAACCTACGAGCAGTACTTC. The encoded protein is CASSLGQRTYEQYF. The whole variable domain, filled in from reference TRBV5-5 and TRBJ2-7, reads DAGVTQSPTHLIKTRGQQVTLRCSPISGHKSVSWYQQVLGQGPQFIFQYYEKEERGRGNFPDRFSARQFPNYSSELNVNALLLGDSALYLCASSLGQRTYEQYFGPGTRLTVT.

The V and J genes are TRBV10-2 and TRBJ1-2; 8 nucleotides agree with TRBD1. Germline V gene sequence: CDR1 WSHSY, CDR2 SAAADI. The CDR3 contains 13 residues. V gave up 8 bases and J gave up 4 bases; unmatched junction bases: 6. The CDR3 is CASGGQGFYGYTF. CDR3 DNA: TGCGCCAGCGGTGGACAGGGCTTCTATGGCTACACCTTC.

The J gene is TRBJ1-1, the V gene TRBV30; 7 nucleotides match TRBD1. After removal of 3 bases from V and 4 bases from J, the junction contained 11 bases not matched to a gene. The CDR3 extends over 15 amino acids. Germline-derived CDR1 and CDR2 are GTSNPN and SVGIG (reference sequence). CDR3 protein: CAWSAGGGGFTEAFF. In DNA form, the CDR3 reads TGTGCCTGGAGCGCAGGAGGGGGCGGATTCACTGAAGCTTTCTTT.

This clone was seen only once. The J gene is TRBJ2-1, the V gene TRBV5-1, with TRBD2 matching over 8 bases. This CDR3 is 14 amino acids long. The germline CDR1 and CDR2 sequences are SGHRS and YFSETQ. With V trimmed by 10 bases and J by 4 bases, 10 bases remained unmatched. The CDR3, as DNA: TGCGCCTCTGGGTCGGGAGGGGCGTACAATGAGCAGTTCTTC. It yields the protein CASGSGGAYNEQFF.

This clone was seen once. This chain links TRBV15 with TRBJ1-2; 8 bases map to TRBD1. CDR3 length: 16 residues. The trim removed 1 base at V and 5 bases at J, leaving 9 bases unmatched. CDR1 LNHNV and CDR2 YYDKDF come from the germline V gene (reference sequence). The chain's CDR3 is CATSRGWTGLRYGYTF. The CDR3, as DNA: TGTGCCACCAGCAGAGGATGGACAGGGTTGAGATATGGCTACACCTTC.

The V gene is TRBV6-5, the J gene TRBJ1-2; TRBD1 matches at 12 bases. Germline V gives CDR1 MNHEY, CDR2 SVGAGI. The V segment lost 6 bases and the J segment 4 bases; nucleotides outside the gene matches: 6. This CDR3 has 15 residues. For the CDR3, the DNA is TGTGCCAGCAGCCCCGGGACAGGGGGCGGCTATGGCTACACCTTC. Translation: CASSPGTGGGYGYTF.

The rearrangement uses TRBV4-3 and TRBJ2-3; 8 bases fit TRBD2. This CDR3 spans 13 amino acids. Germline loops: CDR1 LGHNA, CDR2 YSLEER. The ends lost 3 bases at V and 10 bases at J; junction bases unmatched: 6. In DNA form, the CDR3 reads TGCGCCAGCAGCCACCAGACTAGCGATTCGCAGTATTTT. It is translated as CASSHQTSDSQYF.

The CDR3 DNA reads as TGCGCCAGCAGCTTGGACGGAGGGCAGAACACTGAAGCTTTCTTT. The encoded protein is CASSLDGGQNTEAFF. The gene calls are TRBV5-1 and TRBJ1-1, with D unresolved. CDR3 length: 15 amino acids. V was clipped by 0 bases and J by 1 base, with 10 bases between them. Germline loops: CDR1 SGHRS, CDR2 YFSETQ.

The J gene is TRBJ2-6, the V gene TRBV24-1; TRBD1 might be the D (5 bases). The CDR3 extends over 13 amino acids. The germline V gene encodes CDR1 KGHDR and CDR2 SFDVKD. V was cut by 11 bases and J by 2 bases, with 9 bases left in between. In nucleotides, the CDR3 is TGTGCCATCCAGGGAACTGGGGCCAACGTCCTGACTTTC. Its protein is CAIQGTGANVLTF.

This chain uses TRBV27 with TRBJ2-7; D possibly corresponds to TRBD1 (5 bases). The CDR3 sequence is 15 residues long. CDR1 is MNHEY, CDR2 SMNVEV, per germline (reference sequence). The germline V and J ends were trimmed by 6 bases and 6 bases, with 21 bases remaining between them. For the CDR3, the DNA is TGTGCCAGCAGCTGGCCGCAGGTCAGGGTCCGCGAGCAGTACTTC. It yields the protein CASSWPQVRVREQYF.

V and J are TRBV28 and TRBJ2-1, with TRBD1 matching 9 bases. The CDR3 loop spans 16 amino acids. CDR1 is MDHEN, CDR2 SYDVKM, per germline. With V trimmed by 2 bases and J by 6 bases, 8 bases remained unmatched. The CDR3: CASSLLRGQGGNEQFF. DNA of the CDR3: TGTGCCAGCAGTTTACTCCGGGGACAGGGCGGCAATGAGCAGTTCTTC.

The rearrangement links TRBV11-1 to TRBJ2-2, with unresolved D. CDR1 and CDR2 (germline): SGHAT, FQDESV (reference sequence). V lost 3 bases and J lost 4, with 9 bases in between. The CDR3 consists of 14 residues. The CDR3 coding sequence is TGTGCCAGCAGCTTCCTGGTCGGCACCGGGGAGCTGTTTTTT. Translation: CASSFLVGTGELFF.